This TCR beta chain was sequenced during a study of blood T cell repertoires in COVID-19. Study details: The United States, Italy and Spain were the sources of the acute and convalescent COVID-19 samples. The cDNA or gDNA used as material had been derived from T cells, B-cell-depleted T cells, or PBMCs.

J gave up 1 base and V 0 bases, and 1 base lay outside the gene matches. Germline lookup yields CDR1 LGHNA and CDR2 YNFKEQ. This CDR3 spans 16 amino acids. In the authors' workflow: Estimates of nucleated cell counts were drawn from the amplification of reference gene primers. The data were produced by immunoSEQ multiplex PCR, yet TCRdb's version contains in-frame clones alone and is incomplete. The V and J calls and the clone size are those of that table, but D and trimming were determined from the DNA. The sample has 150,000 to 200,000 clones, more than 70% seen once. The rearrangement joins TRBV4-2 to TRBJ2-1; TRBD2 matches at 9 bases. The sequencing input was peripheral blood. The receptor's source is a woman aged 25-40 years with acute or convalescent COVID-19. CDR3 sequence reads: CASSQETSGSYNEQFF. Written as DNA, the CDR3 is TGTGCCAGCAGCCAAGAAACTAGCGGGTCCTACAATGAGCAGTTCTTC.